These T cell receptor beta chains were read from a single sample in a study of blood T cell repertoires in COVID-19. TCRdb's table, derived via immunoSEQ multiplex PCR, lists solely in-frame clones and lacks some. The data hold around 340,000 clones, with around 85% observed a single time. Sequencing was performed on PBMCs or T cells enriched from blood (not recorded which). The origin of the receptors is a woman aged 40-49 years with acute COVID-19. The conserved cysteine and the conserved F or W are not part of the CDR3 here. Each record gives: J gene, V gene, clone size, CDR3 protein. For some rows the clone size is stated as once, few or many, or as a class when expanded; others skip it.

J: TRBJ2-5
V: TRBV3-1/TRBV3-2
size: .
CDR3: ASSQGAGGETQY

J: TRBJ2-1
V: TRBV6-5
size: .
CDR3: ASSKTGSGYNEQF

J: TRBJ2-5
V: TRBV3-1/TRBV3-2
size: .
CDR3: ASSRRQAEATQY

J: TRBJ1-5
V: TRBV7-2
size: .
CDR3: ASSLPPGQGMH

J: TRBJ1-1
V: TRBV9
size: .
CDR3: ASSDRGYGEAF

J: TRBJ1-4
V: TRBV28
size: .
CDR3: ASSFPAGRRVYEKLF

J: TRBJ1-4
V: TRBV27
size: once
CDR3: ASSLKDRDRLF

J: TRBJ2-3
V: TRBV5-4
size: .
CDR3: ASSQDPSGGSTDTQY

J: TRBJ2-6
V: TRBV7-9
size: .
CDR3: ASSLSRDSGANVLT

J: TRBJ1-4
V: TRBV28
size: .
CDR3: ASLSGEKLF

J: TRBJ2-5
V: TRBV5-1
size: once
CDR3: ASSFNGAELGTQY

J: TRBJ2-7
V: TRBV25-1
size: .
CDR3: ASSINYEQY

J: TRBJ1-3
V: TRBV27
size: .
CDR3: ASSSYGPSPGDTIY

J: TRBJ2-3
V: TRBV28
size: .
CDR3: ASSPRWAGGRTDTQY

J: TRBJ1-2
V: TRBV5-1
size: .
CDR3: ASSLAQSHGYT

J: TRBJ2-1
V: TRBV28
size: .
CDR3: ASLIGASGYNEQF

J: TRBJ1-1
V: TRBV25-1
size: .
CDR3: ASSESGVFTNMNTEAF

J: TRBJ1-2
V: TRBV7-2
size: .
CDR3: ASSLSRTGVWGGYT

J: TRBJ1-5
V: TRBV6-1
size: .
CDR3: ASSTGGQPQH

J: TRBJ1-6
V: TRBV7-9
size: .
CDR3: ASSFRAGHNSPLH

J: TRBJ1-3
V: TRBV3-1/TRBV3-2
size: .
CDR3: ASSPNGLPGNTIY

J: TRBJ2-7
V: TRBV3-1/TRBV3-2
size: .
CDR3: ASSQGLAGREQY

J: TRBJ2-7
V: TRBV5-1
size: .
CDR3: ASSLERPGGRFDYEQY

J: TRBJ1-5
V: TRBV19
size: .
CDR3: ASSNQGSAKQPQH

J: TRBJ2-1
V: TRBV7-9
size: few
CDR3: ASSAPLLSSYNEQF

J: TRBJ1-2
V: TRBV5-4
size: .
CDR3: ASSADSVGYGYT

J: TRBJ1-3
V: TRBV25-1
size: .
CDR3: ASSEFSNTIY

J: TRBJ2-1
V: TRBV5-1
size: .
CDR3: ASSPTKAGASYNEQF

J: TRBJ1-2
V: TRBV4-3
size: .
CDR3: ASSQVPPLREGYT

J: TRBJ1-1
V: TRBV12-3/TRBV12-4
size: .
CDR3: ASSSSTGSEAF

J: TRBJ1-2
V: TRBV7-2
size: .
CDR3: ASSLAQQGGGYT

J: TRBJ1-1
V: TRBV7-9
size: .
CDR3: ASSLGGGDITEAF

J: TRBJ2-2
V: TRBV14
size: .
CDR3: ASSQALGAKSGELF

J: TRBJ1-1
V: TRBV12-3/TRBV12-4
size: .
CDR3: ASSTGLYTEAF

J: TRBJ1-1
V: TRBV27
size: once
CDR3: ASSFGERGTEAF

J: TRBJ2-5
V: TRBV6-2/TRBV6-3
size: .
CDR3: ASRPSGTRETQY

J: TRBJ1-2
V: TRBV18
size: once
CDR3: ASSPETGGNYGYT

J: TRBJ1-5
V: TRBV18
size: once
CDR3: ASSPTEGYNQPQH

J: TRBJ1-1
V: TRBV5-4
size: .
CDR3: ASSPGGLTEAF

J: TRBJ2-2
V: TRBV12-5
size: .
CDR3: ASGLDSTGELF

J: TRBJ2-6
V: TRBV5-1
size: .
CDR3: ASSPTSGASGANVLT

J: TRBJ1-3
V: TRBV7-9
size: .
CDR3: ASSPRGGSSGNTIY

J: TRBJ1-4
V: TRBV28
size: .
CDR3: ASSLPAEAMLF

J: TRBJ1-1
V: TRBV7-3
size: few
CDR3: ASSPSDRPTRLNTEAF